The following is a T cell receptor (beta chain) sequence with its context. This clonotype was detected only a few times. Its antigen is currently not known. No much larger clone exists at a distance of one base, and base qualities are not known. The data belong to a study of blood T cells in healthy people across ages (dated by TCRdb to the mid-2010s). In terms of the full investigation: Template switching captured roughly one uniquely barcoded TCR beta cDNA molecule per two T cells in model experiments. Donors were grouped into four age groups: young (average approximately 15 years), middle-aged (roughly 37), aged (around 60) and long-lived (approximately 75). The study measured age-related changes in TCR beta repertoire diversity using deep sequencing normalized with unique cDNA molecular identifiers. Two additional independent replicas of 1 million unique cDNA reads from the same blood draw were analyzed for two donors (one aged 18 to 29 and one aged 80 or older). What the work shows at the level of the full study, not this receptor alone: The percentage of naive T cells measured by flow cytometry correlated strongly with observed TCR beta diversity. The CMV infection status of donors was not known, potentially confounding age-related changes in expanded clonotypes. Since profiling was done on bulk unsorted PBMCs, naive and antigen-experienced compartments could not be conclusively compared. Observed TCR beta diversity per million T cells fell roughly linearly with age, and a significant reduction was already apparent by age roughly 41. Total diversity estimates from one million sequenced T cells were considered lower bounds and underestimates. The long-lived group showed more naive CD4+ T cells, fewer expanded clones and increased TCR diversity than the aged group, suggesting age selection.

The donors were a few dozen Caucasian individuals from Russia, aged roughly 6 to 100 years, who were systemically healthy. Each donor gave ten milliliters of peripheral blood, collected into EDTA-treated Vacutainer tubes. Ficoll-Paque density-gradient centrifugation was used to isolate PBMCs, with at least 6.5 million obtained per sample. Trizol reagent was used to extract total RNA from the PBMCs, yielding at least 5.5 micrograms per sample. For every donor, an aliquot of PBMCs went through flow cytometry to measure the percentages of naive CD45RAhigh/CD27high T cells. Libraries were made using 5' RACE. The sequencer listed for this sample is Illumina HiSeq 2500. A second roughly 7 to 11 cycle PCR used a sample-barcoded 5' primer and a J-beta primer mix. Each TCR beta cDNA molecule received a unique molecular identifier from a template-switch 5' adaptor carrying 12 random nucleotides. Each sample yielded at least 2.5 million CDR3-containing paired-end reads. First-strand cDNA synthesis was performed from all RNA using the Mint cDNA synthesis kit, with priming by a TRBC-specific oligonucleotide. All cDNA was treated with uracil-DNA glycosylase and then went through a first 18-cycle PCR with the universal primers M1SS and BC2_uni_R. The paper's processing steps were these. Normalization of each sample was performed by random selection of 1 million high-quality reads, each carrying a distinct molecular identifier. Instead of being binned into consensus sequences, reads with shared molecular identifiers were discarded. MiTCR, with a Q25 quality threshold and the strictest error-elimination algorithm, was used for CDR3 identification, clonotype clustering and error correction. A nonparametric unseen species model using Euler transformation provided a lower-bound estimate of total TCR beta diversity. TCRdb passed the public sequencing reads through fastp at Q25 and MiXCR, retaining productive beta sequences. One record per CDR3 amino acid sequence lists the most common genes and DNA. These V and J calls derive from TCRdb rather than the authors' analysis. This sample comprises more than 450,000 distinct CDR3 sequences, approximately 26% of them detected only once. The ten largest clones represent approximately 3.3% of the sample.

Counted from cysteine to phenylalanine, this CDR3 has 13 amino acids. The read is trimmed to its CDR3 DNA, 39 bases read in frame from base 1. The CDR1 and CDR2 encoded by the germline V gene are SGHVS and FQNEAQ. V was cut back by 5 bases and J by 1 base, leaving a gap of 8 bases between them. The sample was also linked to a second study, of T cells of mothers and their children. The second investigation adds: The donors were nine systemically healthy Caucasian individuals, made up of three mothers and their six children. cDNA synthesis consumed the entire amount of extracted RNA, loaded at 1.5 ug RNA in each 15 ul reaction. Sample barcodes and 2-4 random nucleotides were added via the M1S primer in the second PCR. Each mother yielded over 9.5 million TCR beta CDR3 reads and each child 2.5 million to 3 million reads. In both related and unrelated pairs, thymic selection shapes the output of TCR recombination in a similar way, with inherited differences having only a minor effect. Normalized repertoire overlap in related mother-child pairs was always slightly higher than in unrelated mother-child pairs, but the difference was never significant. Persistent microchimeric T cell clones were not detected, at a sensitivity of about 100 clones per million clonotypes. The study used deep NGS to compare TCR beta repertoires of mothers and children, seeking features distinguishing related mother-child pairs from unrelated individuals. On average, the children were roughly 12 +/- 4 years old, while the mothers were about 37 +/- 4 years old. After adapter ligation was performed with NEBNext reagents, the libraries were sequenced on an Illumina HiSeq 2000 with 100+100 nt paired-end reads. To prevent cross-contamination, the mother and child libraries were prepared one month apart and sequenced in separate runs. Between about 500,000 and 2,100,000 distinct TCR beta clonotypes were identified per donor. Naive TCR beta clonotypes were estimated from low-frequency clonotypes matched to each donor's FACS-determined naive share, without sorting.

The sequence came from a boy aged 2-15 years in good health. The chain is encoded by TRBV7-8 joined to TRBJ2-5; TRBD1 is possibly the D segment (5 matching bases). The sequencing input was blood. The nucleotide sequence reads TGTGCCAGCAGCGCAGGGATCCAAGAGACCCAGTACTTC. The encoded protein is CASSAGIQETQYF.